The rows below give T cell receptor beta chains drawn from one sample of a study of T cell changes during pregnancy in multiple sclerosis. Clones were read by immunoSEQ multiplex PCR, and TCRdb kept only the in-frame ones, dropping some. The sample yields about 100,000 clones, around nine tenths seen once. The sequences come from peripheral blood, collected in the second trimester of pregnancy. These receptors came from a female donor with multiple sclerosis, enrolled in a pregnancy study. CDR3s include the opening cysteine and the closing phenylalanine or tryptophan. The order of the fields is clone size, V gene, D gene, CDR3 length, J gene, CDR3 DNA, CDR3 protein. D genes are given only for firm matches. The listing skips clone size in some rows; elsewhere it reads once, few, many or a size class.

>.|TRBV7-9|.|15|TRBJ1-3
TGTGCCAGCAGCCCAGGGCCCGTCTCTGGAAACACCATATATTTT
CASSPGPVSGNTIYF
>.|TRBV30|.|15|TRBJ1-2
TGTGCCTGGAGTGTGGGGAGGAGCCCTAACTATGGCTACACCTTC
CAWSVGRSPNYGYTF
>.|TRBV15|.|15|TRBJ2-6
TGTGCCACCAGCAGAGTGTCGTCCGGGGCCAACGTCCTGACTTTC
CATSRVSSGANVLTF
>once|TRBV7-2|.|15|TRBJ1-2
TGTGCCAGCAGCTCCTCCCCGGCGGATGGCTATGGCTACACCTTC
CASSSSPADGYGYTF
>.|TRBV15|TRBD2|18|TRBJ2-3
TGTGCCACCAGCAGGGGACTAGCGGGAGAGGCAGTGCCAGATACGCAGTATTTT
CATSRGLAGEAVPDTQYF
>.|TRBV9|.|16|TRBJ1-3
TGTGCCAGCAGCGTAGTGCAAGCCTTATCTGGAAACACCATATATTTT
CASSVVQALSGNTIYF
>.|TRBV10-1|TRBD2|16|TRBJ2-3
TGCGCCAGCAGTGCCGGACTAGCGGGAGCGGCAGATACGCAGTATTTT
CASSAGLAGAADTQYF
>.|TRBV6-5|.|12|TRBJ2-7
TGTGCCAGCAGCCCTCGAGAGGCCGAGCAGTACTTC
CASSPREAEQYF
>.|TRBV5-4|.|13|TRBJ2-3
TGTGCCAGCAGCTTGAGTGCGACAGATACGCAGTATTTT
CASSLSATDTQYF
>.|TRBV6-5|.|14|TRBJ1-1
TGTGCCAGCAGTTACAGCGGTTCGAGAACTGAAGCTTTCTTT
CASSYSGSRTEAFF
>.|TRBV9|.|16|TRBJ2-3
TGTGCCAGCAGCGTAGAGTTCCGAGCTGCCCCAGATACGCAGTATTTT
CASSVEFRAAPDTQYF
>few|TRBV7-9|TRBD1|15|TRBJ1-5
TGTGCCAGCAGCTCACAGACAGGGCTCAATCAGCCCCAGCATTTT
CASSSQTGLNQPQHF
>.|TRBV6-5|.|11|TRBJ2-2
TGTGCCAGCAGTCGCACCGGGGAGCTGTTTTTT
CASSRTGELFF
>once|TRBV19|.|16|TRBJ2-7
TGTGCCAGTAGTATACCTTGGGACGGGAGATCCGGCGAGCAGTACTTC
CASSIPWDGRSGEQYF
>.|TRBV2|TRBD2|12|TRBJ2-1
TGTGCCAGCATGGGGGGGAGGGATGAGCAGTTCTTC
CASMGGRDEQFF
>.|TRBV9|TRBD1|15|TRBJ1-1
TGTGCCAGCAGCGTGACAGGGATTGGGAACACTGAAGCTTTCTTT
CASSVTGIGNTEAFF
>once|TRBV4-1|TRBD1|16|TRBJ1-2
TGCGCCAGCAGCCACTTGGGACAGGGGCGGAACTATGGCTACACCTTC
CASSHLGQGRNYGYTF